The sequence of this T cell receptor (beta chain) was determined in a study of T cell responses to AZD1222 COVID-19 vaccine. The method was immunoSEQ multiplex PCR; TCRdb's version includes in-frame clones alone and lacks a portion of them. Here the sample spans 95,000 to 150,000 clones, 90% being singletons. The germline CDR1 and CDR2 sequences are LNHDA and SQIVND (reference sequence). Trimming at V came to 5 bases and at J to 3 bases, leaving 6 bases not matched to a gene. The CDR3 contains 15 residues. The sample was peripheral blood, taken on day 0 of MenACWY control vaccination. The TCR comes from an adult in good health. The rearrangement uses TRBV19 and TRBJ2-7, with TRBD1 matching over 11 bases. CDR3 DNA: TGTGCCAGTAGTTCCCCGGGACAGGGGGACTACGAGCAGTACTTC. This encodes CASSSPGQGDYEQYF.